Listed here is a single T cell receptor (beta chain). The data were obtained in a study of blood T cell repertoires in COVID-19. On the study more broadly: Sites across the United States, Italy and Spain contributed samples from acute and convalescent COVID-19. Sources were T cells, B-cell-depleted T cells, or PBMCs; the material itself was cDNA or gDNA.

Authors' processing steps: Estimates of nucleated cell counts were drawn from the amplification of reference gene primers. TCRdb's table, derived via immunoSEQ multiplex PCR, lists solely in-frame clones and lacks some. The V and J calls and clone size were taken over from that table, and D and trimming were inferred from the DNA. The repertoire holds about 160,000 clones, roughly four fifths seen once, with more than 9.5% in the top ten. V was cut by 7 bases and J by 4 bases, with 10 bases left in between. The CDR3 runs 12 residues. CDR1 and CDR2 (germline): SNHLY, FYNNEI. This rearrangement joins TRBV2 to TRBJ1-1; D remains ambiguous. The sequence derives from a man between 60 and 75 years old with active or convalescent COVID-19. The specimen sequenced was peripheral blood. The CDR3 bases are TGTGCCAGCACCCCTAGGCGCACTGAAGCTTTCTTT. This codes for CASTPRRTEAFF. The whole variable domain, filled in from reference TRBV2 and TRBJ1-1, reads EPEVTQTPSHQVTQMGQEVILRCVPISNHLYFYWYRQILGQKVEFLVSFYNNEISEKSEIFDDQFSVERPDGSNFTLKIRSTKLEDSAMYFCASTPRRTEAFFGQGTRLTVV.